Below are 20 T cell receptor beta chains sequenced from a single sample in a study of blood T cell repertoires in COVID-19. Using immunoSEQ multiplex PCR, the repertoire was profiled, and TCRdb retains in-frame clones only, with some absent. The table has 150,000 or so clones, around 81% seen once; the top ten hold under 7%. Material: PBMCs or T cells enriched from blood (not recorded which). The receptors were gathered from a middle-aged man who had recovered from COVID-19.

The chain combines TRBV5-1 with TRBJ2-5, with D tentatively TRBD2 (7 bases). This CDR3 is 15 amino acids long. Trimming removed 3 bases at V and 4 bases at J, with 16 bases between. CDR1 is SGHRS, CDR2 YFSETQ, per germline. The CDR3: CASSSTGEGVETQYF. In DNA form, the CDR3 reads TGCGCCAGCAGCTCCACGGGGGAGGGGGTAGAGACCCAGTACTTC.

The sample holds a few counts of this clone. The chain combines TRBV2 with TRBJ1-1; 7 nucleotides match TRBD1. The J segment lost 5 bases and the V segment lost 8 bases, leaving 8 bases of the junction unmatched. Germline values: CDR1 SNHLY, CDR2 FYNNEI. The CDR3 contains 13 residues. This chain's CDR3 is CASLGGEITEAFF. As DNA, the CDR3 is TGTGCCAGCCTAGGGGGCGAGATAACTGAAGCTTTCTTT. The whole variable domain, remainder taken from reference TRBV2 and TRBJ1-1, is EPEVTQTPSHQVTQMGQEVILRCVPISNHLYFYWYRQILGQKVEFLVSFYNNEISEKSEIFDDQFSVERPDGSNFTLKIRSTKLEDSAMYFCASLGGEITEAFFGQGTRLTVV.

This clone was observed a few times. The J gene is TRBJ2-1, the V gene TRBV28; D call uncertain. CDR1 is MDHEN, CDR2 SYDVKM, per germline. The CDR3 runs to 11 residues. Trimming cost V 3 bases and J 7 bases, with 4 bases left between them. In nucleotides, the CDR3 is TGTGCCAGCAGTTTGAGGAATGAGCAGTTCTTC. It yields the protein CASSLRNEQFF.

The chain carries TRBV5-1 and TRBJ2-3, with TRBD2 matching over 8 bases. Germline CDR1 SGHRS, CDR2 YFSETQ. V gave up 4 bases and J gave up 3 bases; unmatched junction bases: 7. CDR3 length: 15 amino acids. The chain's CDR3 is CASSPGTRWTDTQYF. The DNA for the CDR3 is TGCGCCAGCAGCCCCGGGACTAGGTGGACAGATACGCAGTATTTT.

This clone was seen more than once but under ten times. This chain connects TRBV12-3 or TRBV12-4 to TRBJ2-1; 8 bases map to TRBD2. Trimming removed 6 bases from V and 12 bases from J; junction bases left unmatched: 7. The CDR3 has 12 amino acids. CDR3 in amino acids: CASSQLGGGQFF. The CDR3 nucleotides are TGTGCCAGCAGCCAACTCGGGGGGGGGCAGTTCTTC.

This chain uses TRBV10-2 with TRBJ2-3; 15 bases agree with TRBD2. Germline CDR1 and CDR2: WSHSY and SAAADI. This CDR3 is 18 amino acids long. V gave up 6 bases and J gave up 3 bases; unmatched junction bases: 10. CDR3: CASRGGLAGGVETDTQYF. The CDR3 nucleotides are TGCGCCAGCAGGGGGGGACTAGCGGGGGGCGTTGAAACAGATACGCAGTATTTT.

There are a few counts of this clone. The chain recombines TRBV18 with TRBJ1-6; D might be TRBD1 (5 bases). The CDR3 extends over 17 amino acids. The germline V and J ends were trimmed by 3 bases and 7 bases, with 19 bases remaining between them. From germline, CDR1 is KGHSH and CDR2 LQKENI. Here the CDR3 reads CASSPSEGGVGNSPLHF. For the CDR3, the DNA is TGTGCCAGCTCACCCTCCGAGGGAGGGGTAGGGAATTCACCCCTCCACTTT.

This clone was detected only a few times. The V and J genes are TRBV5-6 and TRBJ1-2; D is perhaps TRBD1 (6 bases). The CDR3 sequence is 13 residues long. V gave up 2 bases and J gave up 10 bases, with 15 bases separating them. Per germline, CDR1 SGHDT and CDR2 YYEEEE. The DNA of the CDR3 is TGTGCCAGCAGCTTAACAGGGAGAGGGGACTACACCTTC. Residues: CASSLTGRGDYTF.

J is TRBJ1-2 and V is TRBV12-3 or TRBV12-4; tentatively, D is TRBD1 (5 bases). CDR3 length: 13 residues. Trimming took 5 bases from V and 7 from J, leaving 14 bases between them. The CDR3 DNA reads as TGTGCCAGCAGTCGTCAGTGGGACTCTGGCTACACCTTC. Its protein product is CASSRQWDSGYTF.

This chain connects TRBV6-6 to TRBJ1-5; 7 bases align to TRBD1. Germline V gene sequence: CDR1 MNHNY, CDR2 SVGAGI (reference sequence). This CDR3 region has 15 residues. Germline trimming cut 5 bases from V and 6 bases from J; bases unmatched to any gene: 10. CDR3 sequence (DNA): TGTGCCAGCAGTCAGACAGGGATGACGGGTCAGCCCCAGCATTTT. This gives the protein CASSQTGMTGQPQHF.

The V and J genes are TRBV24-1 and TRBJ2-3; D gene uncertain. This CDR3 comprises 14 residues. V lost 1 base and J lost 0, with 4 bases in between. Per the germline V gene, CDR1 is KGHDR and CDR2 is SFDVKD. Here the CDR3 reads CATSDFLSTDTQYF. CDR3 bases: TGTGCCACCAGTGATTTTCTCAGCACAGATACGCAGTATTTT.

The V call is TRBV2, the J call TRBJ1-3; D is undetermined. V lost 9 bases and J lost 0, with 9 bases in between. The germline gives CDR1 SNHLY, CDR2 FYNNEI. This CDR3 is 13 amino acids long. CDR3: CASQASSGNTIYF. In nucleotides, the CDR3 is TGTGCCAGTCAAGCGAGCTCTGGAAACACCATATATTTT.

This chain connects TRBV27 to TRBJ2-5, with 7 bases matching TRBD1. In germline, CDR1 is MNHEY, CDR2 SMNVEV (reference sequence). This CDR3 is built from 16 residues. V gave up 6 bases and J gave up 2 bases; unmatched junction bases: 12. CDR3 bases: TGTGCCAGCAGCCCAACACCCGGGACAGTTCAAGAGACCCAGTACTTC. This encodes CASSPTPGTVQETQYF.

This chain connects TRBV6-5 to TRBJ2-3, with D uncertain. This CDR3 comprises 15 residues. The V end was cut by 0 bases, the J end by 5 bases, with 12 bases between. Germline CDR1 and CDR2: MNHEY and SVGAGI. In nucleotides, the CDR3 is TGTGCCAGCAGTTACTCACCAGGCCCCAGAGATACGCAGTATTTT. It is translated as CASSYSPGPRDTQYF.

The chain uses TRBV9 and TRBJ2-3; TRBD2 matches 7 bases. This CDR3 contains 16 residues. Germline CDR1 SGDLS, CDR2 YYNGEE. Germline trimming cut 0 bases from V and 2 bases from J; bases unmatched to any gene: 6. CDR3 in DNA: TGTGCCAGCAGCGTAGGGGCCCTAGCGGCCACAGATACGCAGTATTTT. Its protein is CASSVGALAATDTQYF.

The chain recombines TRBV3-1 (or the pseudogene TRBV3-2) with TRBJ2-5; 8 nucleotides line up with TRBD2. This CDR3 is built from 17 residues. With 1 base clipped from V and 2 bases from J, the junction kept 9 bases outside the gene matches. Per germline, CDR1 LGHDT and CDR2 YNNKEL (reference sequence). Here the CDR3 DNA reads TGTGCCAGCAGCCAAGCCCCAGCGGGGGAGCTACAAGAGACCCAGTACTTC. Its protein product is CASSQAPAGELQETQYF.

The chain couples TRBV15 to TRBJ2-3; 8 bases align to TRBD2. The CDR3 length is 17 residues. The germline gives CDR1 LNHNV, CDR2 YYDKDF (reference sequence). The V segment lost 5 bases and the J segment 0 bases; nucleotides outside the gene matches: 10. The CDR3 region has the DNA TGTGCCACCAGCCTAGGCAGGGCTAGCGGGAGCACAGATACGCAGTATTTT. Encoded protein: CATSLGRASGSTDTQYF.

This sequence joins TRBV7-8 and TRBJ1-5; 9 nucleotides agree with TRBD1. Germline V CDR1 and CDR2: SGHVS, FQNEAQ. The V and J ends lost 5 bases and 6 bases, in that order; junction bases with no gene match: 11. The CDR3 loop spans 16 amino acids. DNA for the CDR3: TGTGCCAGCAGCGCGAATGACAGGGGGAGCGCTCAGCCCCAGCATTTT. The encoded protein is CASSANDRGSAQPQHF.

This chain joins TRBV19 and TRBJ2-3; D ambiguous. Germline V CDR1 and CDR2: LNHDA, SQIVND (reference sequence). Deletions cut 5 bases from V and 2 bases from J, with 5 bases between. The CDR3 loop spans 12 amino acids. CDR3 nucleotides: TGTGCCAGTAGTTTCAACACAGATACGCAGTATTTT. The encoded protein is CASSFNTDTQYF.

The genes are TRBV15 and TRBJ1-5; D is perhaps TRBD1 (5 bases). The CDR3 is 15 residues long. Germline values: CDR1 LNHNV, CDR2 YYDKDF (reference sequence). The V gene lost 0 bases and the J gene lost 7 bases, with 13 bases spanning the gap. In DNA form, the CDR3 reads TGTGCCACCAGCAGAGATGGGGGGGAAAGACAGCCCCAGCATTTT. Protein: CATSRDGGERQPQHF.